This note documents a single T cell receptor beta chain sequence. Which antigen it targets is not known. The record has no base qualities; no much larger clone is one base away. Library creation used the immunoSEQ multiplex PCR assay. The table comes from immuneACCESS by way of TCRdb, which keeps in-frame sequences with V and J called. Part of the clones is missing from these tables; in studies checked, under half for an unresolved V gene and the rest for unknown reasons. A total of about 60,000 clones appear in this sample, around 93% of them only once. In total, the top ten clones hold less than 4.5% of the sample. The source of the sample is a study of T cell changes during pregnancy in multiple sclerosis (dated by TCRdb to about 2019). Concerning the study at large: The study looked at changes in the T cell repertoire across pregnancy in women with multiple sclerosis.

Via the germline V gene, CDR1 is SGHVS and CDR2 FQNEAQ. V lost 1 base and J lost 1 base, and the count of bases not matched to a germline gene is 20. From cysteine to phenylalanine, the CDR3 is 21 amino acids long. Solely the CDR3 DNA is kept, with 63 bases framed from the first base. The chain is made from TRBV7-8 and TRBJ2-5; 8 nucleotides in the junction match TRBD1. The sample was CD8+ T cells from peripheral blood mononuclear cells, taken in the second trimester of pregnancy. The TCR sequence derives from a female donor with multiple sclerosis, enrolled in a pregnancy study. The encoded CDR3 is CASSLVAVGPVTGAFQETQYF. The DNA sequence is as follows: TGTGCCAGCAGCTTAGTTGCTGTTGGTCCTGTGACAGGGGCATTCCAAGAGACCCAGTACTTC.